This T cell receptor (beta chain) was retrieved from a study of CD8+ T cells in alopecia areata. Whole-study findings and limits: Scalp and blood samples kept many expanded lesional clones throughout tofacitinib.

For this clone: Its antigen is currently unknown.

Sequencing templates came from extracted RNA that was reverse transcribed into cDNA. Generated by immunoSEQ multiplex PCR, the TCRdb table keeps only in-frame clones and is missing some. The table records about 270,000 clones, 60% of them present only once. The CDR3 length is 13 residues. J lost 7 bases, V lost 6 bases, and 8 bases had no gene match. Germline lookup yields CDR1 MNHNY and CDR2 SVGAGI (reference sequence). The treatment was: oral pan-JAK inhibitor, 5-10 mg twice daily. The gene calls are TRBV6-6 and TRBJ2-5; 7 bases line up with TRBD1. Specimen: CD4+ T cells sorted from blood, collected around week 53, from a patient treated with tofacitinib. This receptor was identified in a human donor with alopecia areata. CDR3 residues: CASSDQGDGTQYF. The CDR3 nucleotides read TGTGCCAGCAGCGACCAGGGGGACGGGACCCAGTACTTC.